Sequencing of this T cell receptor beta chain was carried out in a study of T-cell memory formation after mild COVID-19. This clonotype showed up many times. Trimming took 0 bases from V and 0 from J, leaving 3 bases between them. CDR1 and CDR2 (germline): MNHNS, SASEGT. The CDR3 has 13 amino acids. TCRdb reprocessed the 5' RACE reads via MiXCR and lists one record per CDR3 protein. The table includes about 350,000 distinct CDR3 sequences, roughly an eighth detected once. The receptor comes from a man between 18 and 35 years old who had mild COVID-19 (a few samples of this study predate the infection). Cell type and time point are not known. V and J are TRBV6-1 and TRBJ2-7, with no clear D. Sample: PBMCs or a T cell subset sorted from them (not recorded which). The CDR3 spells CASSEASSYEQYV. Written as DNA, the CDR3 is TGTGCCAGCAGTGAAGCAAGCTCCTACGAGCAGTACGTC.